The rows below give T cell receptor beta chains drawn from one sample of a study of blood T cell repertoires in COVID-19. Assay: immunoSEQ multiplex PCR; the TCRdb copy retains only in-frame clones and omits some. Counted here are a few hundred thousand clones, about 86% occurring once; the ten biggest clones make up about a tenth. The sample consisted of peripheral blood. The receptors originated from a woman between 45 and 65 years old with COVID-19, enrolled during active disease. Both conserved end residues are part of each CDR3. Fields, in order: D gene, V gene, J gene, clone size, CDR3 protein, CDR3 DNA. A D gene is named only where the DNA matches it firmly. Clone size is not always given. Where it is, it says once, few, many or a class for expanded clones.

TRBD1	TRBV25-1	TRBJ1-2	many	CASSWSSGTGGDGYTF	TGTGCCAGCAGTTGGAGTTCCGGGACAGGGGGGGATGGCTACACCTTC
TRBD1	TRBV19	TRBJ1-2	once	CASRMPGTGGNYGYTF	TGTGCCAGTAGAATGCCTGGGACAGGGGGGAACTATGGCTACACCTTC
TRBD2	TRBV9	TRBJ2-4	.	CASSVGTSGGRNIQYF	TGTGCCAGCAGCGTAGGGACTAGCGGGGGAAGGAACATTCAGTACTTC
TRBD1	TRBV14	TRBJ1-2	.	CASSYRGHYGYTF	TGTGCCAGCAGCTACAGGGGTCACTATGGCTACACCTTC
.	TRBV6-2/TRBV6-3	TRBJ2-7	few	CASSYPTYEQYF	TGTGCCAGCAGTTACCCCACCTACGAGCAGTACTTC
.	TRBV5-1	TRBJ2-1	.	CASSSQGGSYNEQFF	TGCGCCAGCAGCTCCCAGGGGGGCTCCTACAATGAGCAGTTCTTC
TRBD1	TRBV19	TRBJ1-5	.	CASSPGQGLYQPQHF	TGTGCCAGTAGTCCGGGACAGGGACTTTATCAGCCCCAGCATTTT
.	TRBV5-6	TRBJ1-4	.	CASSFSPSPGEKLFF	TGTGCCAGCAGCTTCTCCCCGAGCCCGGGGGAAAAACTGTTTTTT
.	TRBV6-2/TRBV6-3	TRBJ2-3	.	CASSLDPGTQYF	TGTGCCAGCAGTCTGGACCCGGGAACGCAGTATTTT
.	TRBV2	TRBJ1-1	.	CASSSQGSTEAFF	TGTGCCAGCAGCTCACAGGGAAGCACTGAAGCTTTCTTT
.	TRBV7-3	TRBJ1-2	.	CASSQGGDPGGYTF	TGTGCCAGCAGCCAAGGAGGGGACCCAGGAGGCTACACCTTC
.	TRBV9	TRBJ2-2	.	CASSALGGRAGELFF	TGTGCCAGCAGCGCCCTGGGGGGGCGGGCCGGGGAGCTGTTTTTT
TRBD2	TRBV7-2	TRBJ2-3	.	CASSSPTSGLDTQYF	TGTGCCAGCAGCTCGCCCACTAGCGGTCTCGATACGCAGTATTTT
TRBD2	TRBV5-5	TRBJ2-5	.	CASSLGGGYQETQYF	TGTGCCAGCAGCTTAGGCGGGGGGTACCAAGAGACCCAGTACTTC
TRBD2	TRBV7-3	TRBJ2-1	once	CASSQGLAGGLDEQFF	TGTGCCAGCAGCCAGGGACTAGCGGGGGGGCTGGATGAGCAGTTCTTC
TRBD2	TRBV3-1/TRBV3-2	TRBJ2-3	few	CASSQMLAGGPTQYF	TGTGCCAGCAGCCAAATGCTAGCGGGGGGGCCCACGCAGTATTTT
TRBD2	TRBV11-2	TRBJ2-7	.	CASSLVASGYEQYF	TGTGCCAGCAGCTTAGTGGCTAGCGGGTACGAGCAGTACTTC
TRBD1	TRBV25-1	TRBJ1-2	.	CASSEWDSYYGYTF	TGTGCCAGCAGTGAATGGGACAGTTACTATGGCTACACCTTC
.	TRBV28	TRBJ1-1	.	CASYGQGNTEAFF	TGTGCCTCCTACGGGCAGGGGAACACTGAAGCTTTCTTT
.	TRBV6-1	TRBJ1-2	.	CASSEAQIGYTF	TGTGCCAGCAGTGAAGCACAGATTGGCTACACCTTC
.	TRBV15	TRBJ2-3	.	CATAGTHITDTQYF	TGTGCCACCGCCGGGACACACATCACAGATACGCAGTATTTT
TRBD1	TRBV10-3	TRBJ1-1	.	CAIRPTGKDTEAFF	TGTGCCATCAGACCGACAGGGAAGGACACTGAAGCTTTCTTT
.	TRBV6-4	TRBJ2-1	.	CASSDLPPADSYNEQFF	TGTGCCAGCAGTGATCTCCCCCCAGCGGACTCCTACAATGAGCAGTTCTTC
.	TRBV15	TRBJ1-1	.	CATSLDRNTEAFF	TGTGCCACCAGCCTTGACAGGAACACTGAAGCTTTCTTT
.	TRBV11-3	TRBJ2-7	.	CASSLGWDIEQYF	TGTGCCAGCAGCTTAGGGTGGGACATCGAGCAGTACTTC
TRBD1	TRBV7-2	TRBJ2-1	.	CASSFLQGIDNEQFF	TGTGCCAGCAGCTTCTTACAGGGGATTGACAATGAGCAGTTCTTC
TRBD1	TRBV30	TRBJ1-1	.	CAWSVSTGITEAFF	TGTGCCTGGAGTGTGTCGACAGGGATCACTGAAGCTTTCTTT
TRBD2	TRBV19	TRBJ2-7	.	CASSKTSGGLFRYEQYF	TGTGCCAGTAGTAAAACTAGCGGGGGCCTCTTTCGCTACGAGCAGTACTTC
.	TRBV7-2	TRBJ2-1	.	CASTQARQSYNEQFF	TGTGCCAGCACCCAAGCCCGACAGTCCTACAATGAGCAGTTCTTC
.	TRBV9	TRBJ2-7	.	CASSVGGGAPYEQYF	TGTGCCAGCAGCGTAGGCGGAGGGGCCCCCTACGAGCAGTACTTC
.	TRBV11-1	TRBJ2-3	.	CASSLASGFQDTQYF	TGTGCCAGCAGCTTAGCCTCAGGGTTTCAAGATACGCAGTATTTT
.	TRBV7-2	TRBJ2-1	.	CASSLDLPHNEQFF	TGTGCCAGCAGCTTGGACTTGCCTCACAATGAGCAGTTCTTC
.	TRBV15	TRBJ2-3	.	CATSRGRSGGRNTDTQYF	TGTGCCACCAGCAGAGGACGGTCGGGGGGCCGTAACACAGATACGCAGTATTTT
TRBD1	TRBV12-5	TRBJ1-1	.	CASGLFDRGEGTFF	TGTGCTAGTGGCCTATTCGACAGGGGGGAAGGGACTTTCTTT
.	TRBV12-5	TRBJ2-5	.	CASGFNQGTQETQYF	TGTGCTAGTGGTTTCAACCAGGGTACCCAAGAGACCCAGTACTTC
TRBD1	TRBV5-6	TRBJ1-5	.	CASSLGTGVRISNQPQHF	TGTGCCAGCAGCTTGGGGACAGGGGTTCGGATAAGCAATCAGCCCCAGCATTTT
TRBD1	TRBV7-9	TRBJ1-2	.	CASAGTGVYGYTF	TGTGCCAGCGCTGGGACAGGGGTCTATGGCTACACCTTC
TRBD1	TRBV29-1	TRBJ1-1	.	CSVVTGAHPLNTEAFF	TGCAGCGTTGTTACAGGGGCTCATCCTTTGAACACTGAAGCTTTCTTT
.	TRBV13	TRBJ2-1	.	CASSLGRSYEQFF	TGTGCCAGCAGCTTAGGAAGGAGCTATGAGCAGTTCTTC
TRBD2	TRBV7-9	TRBJ2-7	.	CASSSTAMTSGGYEQYF	TGTGCCAGCAGTTCCACAGCCATGACTAGCGGGGGGTACGAGCAGTACTTC
.	TRBV19	TRBJ2-2	.	CASNWGQGFTGELFF	TGTGCCAGTAATTGGGGGCAGGGGTTCACCGGGGAGCTGTTTTTT